The 10 T cell receptor beta chains below all came from one sample that was sequenced in a study of blood T cell repertoires in COVID-19. Method: immunoSEQ multiplex PCR; TCRdb's copy keeps in-frame clones and lacks some. The table lists approximately 300,000 clones, approximately 83% of them singletons. The sequencing sample was made of PBMCs or T cells enriched from blood (not recorded which). These TCRs come from a woman aged 30 to 39 who had recovered from COVID-19.

This chain links TRBV7-3 with TRBJ2-5; TRBD2 is a possible D gene (6 bases). CDR1 is SGHTA and CDR2 is FQGTGA in the germline V gene. Deletions cut 1 base from V and 6 bases from J, with 18 bases between. The CDR3 length is 16 residues. CDR3 sequence: CASSLMAGSGVKTQYF. The CDR3 DNA sequence: TGTGCCAGCAGCTTAATGGCAGGATCGGGGGTAAAGACCCAGTACTTC.

The chain employs TRBV7-2 and TRBJ2-7; D unclear. Germline assignment: CDR1 SGHTA and CDR2 FQGNSA. The CDR3 covers 14 residues. V was cut by 6 bases and J by 1 base, with 13 bases left in between. The CDR3 DNA is TGTGCCAGCAGGCTCAAAAGCGCTTCCTACGAGCAGTACTTC. It codes for CASRLKSASYEQYF.

V usage is TRBV7-9 and J usage is TRBJ1-2; D is unclear. The CDR3 totals 15 residues. Deletions cut 0 bases from V and 3 bases from J, with 11 bases between. Germline V lookup: CDR1 SEHNR, CDR2 FQNEAQ (reference sequence). The CDR3 loop reads CASSLAGRNYYGYTF. Here the CDR3 DNA reads TGTGCCAGCAGCTTAGCGGGCAGAAACTACTATGGCTACACCTTC.

The chain carries TRBV7-9 and TRBJ1-4, with D tentatively TRBD1 (6 bases). Germline V CDR1 and CDR2: SEHNR, FQNEAQ (reference sequence). V dropped 5 bases and J dropped 7 bases, with 26 bases sitting between them. The CDR3 runs 18 residues. The CDR3 reads CASSATTVGSQGFEKLFF. In DNA, the CDR3 is TGTGCCAGCAGCGCGACGACGGTGGGGTCACAGGGTTTTGAAAAACTGTTTTTT.

This chain uses TRBV6-1 with TRBJ2-1, with D perhaps TRBD1 (5 bases). V lost 2 bases and J 5 bases, leaving 19 bases between the germline ends. The germline V gene has CDR1 MNHNS and CDR2 SASEGT. The CDR3 extends over 17 amino acids. CDR3 sequence reads: CASSEFPPLRQNNEQFF. Written as DNA, the CDR3 is TGTGCCAGCAGTGAATTCCCGCCCCTTCGACAGAACAATGAGCAGTTCTTC.

This sequence joins TRBV5-4 and TRBJ1-2, with 8 bases lining up with TRBD1. CDR1 SGHNT and CDR2 YYREEE come from the germline V gene (reference sequence). V shed 0 bases, J shed 6 bases, and the junction held 4 bases outside the gene matches. The CDR3 covers 14 residues. The CDR3 DNA sequence: TGTGCCAGCAGCTTGGCCGGGACAGGAGATGGCTACACCTTC. This sequence encodes CASSLAGTGDGYTF.

The V gene is TRBV7-6, the J gene TRBJ1-1; possible D gene TRBD1, 5 bases. V was cut by 5 bases and J by 0 bases, with 13 bases left in between. CDR1 is SGHVS and CDR2 is FNYEAQ in the germline V gene. The CDR3 is made up of 15 amino acids. Here the CDR3 reads CASSPQEGMNTEAFF. The CDR3 DNA follows: TGTGCCAGCAGCCCCCAGGAGGGGATGAACACTGAAGCTTTCTTT.

V usage is TRBV30 and J usage is TRBJ1-5; 9 nucleotides align to TRBD1. Germline values: CDR1 GTSNPN, CDR2 SVGIG (reference sequence). Germline trimming cut 8 bases from V and 0 bases from J; bases unmatched to any gene: 8. The CDR3 runs to 15 residues. This CDR3 is CATDRGRGSNQPQHF. The CDR3 DNA reads as TGTGCCACGGACAGGGGAAGAGGTAGCAATCAGCCCCAGCATTTT.

The CDR3 sequence: CASSQDRAASTGELFF. For the CDR3, the DNA is TGCGCCAGCAGCCAAGACAGGGCGGCGAGTACCGGGGAGCTGTTTTTT. The chain combines TRBV4-1 with TRBJ2-2; weak D call: TRBD1 (5 bases). The CDR3 is 16 residues long. V gave up 0 bases and J gave up 5 bases, with 13 bases separating them. The V gene's germline CDR1 is MGHRA and CDR2 YSYEKL.

This rearrangement joins TRBV11-2 to TRBJ1-1; D perhaps matches TRBD1 (5 bases). This CDR3 has 14 amino acids. V shed 0 bases and J shed 4 bases, with 9 bases lying between them. Germline V CDR1 and CDR2: SGHAT, FQNNGV. The CDR3: CASSLDGGGTEAFF. For the CDR3, the DNA is TGTGCCAGCAGCTTAGATGGGGGGGGCACTGAAGCTTTCTTT.